This TCR beta chain is drawn from a study of Tregs in tolerant kidney transplant recipients. Overall study results and limits: For some patients, primers changed over time, blocking nucleotide-level comparison. Biological reproducibility was not directly addressed, but technical replication error appeared minimal.

The CDR3 is made up of 15 amino acids. Trimming stripped 6 bases from V and 1 base from J, with 10 bases between. Germline CDR1 is MNHNS and CDR2 is SASEGT. Generated by immunoSEQ multiplex PCR, the TCRdb table keeps only in-frame clones and is missing some. The sample records more than 70,000 clones, about 91% being singletons. A remark on this clone: The antigen remains unidentified.

Recipients received nonmyeloablative bone marrow transplants from related graft donors, with transient mixed chimerism. Thawed PBMCs were FACS-sorted into unstimulated CD4+CD25+CD127- regulatory T cells, CD4+CD25- non-regulatory cells, CD4 and CD8 cells. V is TRBV6-1 and J is TRBJ2-6; no reliable D call. The sequence derives from a human patient who received a combined kidney and bone marrow transplant. The T cells may partly be graft donor cells. Sequenced here: CD4+ T cells from blood (PBMCs), sampled 24 months after the transplant. The CDR3 protein is CASRILRSGANVLTF. For the CDR3, the DNA is TGTGCCAGCAGAATACTACGGTCTGGGGCCAACGTCCTGACTTTC.